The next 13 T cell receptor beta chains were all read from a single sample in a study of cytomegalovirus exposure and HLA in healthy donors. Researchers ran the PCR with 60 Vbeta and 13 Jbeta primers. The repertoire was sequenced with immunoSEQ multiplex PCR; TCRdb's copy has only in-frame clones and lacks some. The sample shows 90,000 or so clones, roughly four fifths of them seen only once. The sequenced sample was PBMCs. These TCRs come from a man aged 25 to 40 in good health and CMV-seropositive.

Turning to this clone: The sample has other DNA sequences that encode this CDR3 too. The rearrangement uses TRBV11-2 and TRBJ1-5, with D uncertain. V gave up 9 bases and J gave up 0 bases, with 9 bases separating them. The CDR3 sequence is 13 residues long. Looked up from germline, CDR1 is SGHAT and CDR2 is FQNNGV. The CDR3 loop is CASSLYSNQPQHF. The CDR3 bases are TGTGCCAGTAGCCTTTATAGCAATCAGCCCCAGCATTTT.

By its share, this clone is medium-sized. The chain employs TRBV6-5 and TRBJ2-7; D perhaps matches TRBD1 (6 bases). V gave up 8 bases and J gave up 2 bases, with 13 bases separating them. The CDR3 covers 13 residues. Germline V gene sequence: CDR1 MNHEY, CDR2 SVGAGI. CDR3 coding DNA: TGTGCCAGCCCTCAGGGGCCGACCTACGAGCAGTACTTC. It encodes CASPQGPTYEQYF.

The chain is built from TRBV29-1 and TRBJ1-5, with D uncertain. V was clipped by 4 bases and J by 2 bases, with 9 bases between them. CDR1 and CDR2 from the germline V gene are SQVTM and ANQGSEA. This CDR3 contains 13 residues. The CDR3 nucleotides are TGCAGCGTTGGAGGAGGAGGCAATCAGCCCCAGCATTTT. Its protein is CSVGGGGNQPQHF.

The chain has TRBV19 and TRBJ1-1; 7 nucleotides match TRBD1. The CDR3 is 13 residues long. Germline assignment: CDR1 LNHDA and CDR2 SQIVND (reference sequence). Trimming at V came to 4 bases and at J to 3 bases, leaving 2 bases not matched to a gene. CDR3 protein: CASSRGQYTEAFF. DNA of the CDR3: TGTGCCAGTAGTAGGGGACAGTACACTGAAGCTTTCTTT.

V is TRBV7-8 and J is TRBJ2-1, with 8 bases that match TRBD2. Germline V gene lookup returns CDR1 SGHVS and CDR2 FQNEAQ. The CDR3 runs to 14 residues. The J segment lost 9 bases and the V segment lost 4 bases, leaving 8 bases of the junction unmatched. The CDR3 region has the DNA TGTGCCAGCAGCTCCAGCGGGAGCAGTGGTGAGCAGTTCTTC. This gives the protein CASSSSGSSGEQFF.

CDR3 amino acids: CAWSVKQGTRNEQFF. In DNA, the CDR3 is TGTGCCTGGAGTGTGAAACAGGGGACTAGGAATGAGCAGTTCTTC. The chain combines TRBV30 with TRBJ2-1; D perhaps matches TRBD2 (8 bases). Between the trimmed V and J ends, which lost 0 bases and 7 bases, there was a span of 16 bases. Germline V gene lookup returns CDR1 GTSNPN and CDR2 SVGIG (reference sequence). There are 15 residues in the CDR3. Looking up the rest from reference TRBV30 and TRBJ2-1 gives the full variable domain: SQTIHQWPATLVQPVGSPLSLECTVEGTSNPNLYWYRQAAGRGLQLLFYSVGIGQISSEVPQNLSASRPQDRQFILSSKKLLLSDSGFYLCAWSVKQGTRNEQFFGPGTRLTVL.

The CDR3 bases are TGTGCCAGCAGGGCAGGAGCGGGTTCCTACAATGAGCAGTTCTTC. It encodes CASRAGAGSYNEQFF. This chain uses TRBV6-6 with TRBJ2-1; D may be TRBD2 (6 bases). With 6 bases removed from V and 1 base from J, the gap between germline ends came to 13 bases. The germline CDR1 and CDR2 sequences are MNHNY and SVGAGI (reference sequence). This CDR3 has 15 residues.

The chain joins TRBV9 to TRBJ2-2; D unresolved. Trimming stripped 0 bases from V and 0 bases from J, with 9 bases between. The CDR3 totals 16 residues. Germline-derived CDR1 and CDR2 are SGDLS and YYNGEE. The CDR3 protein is CASSVVPTSNTGELFF. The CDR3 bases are TGTGCCAGCAGCGTAGTACCTACTTCGAACACCGGGGAGCTGTTTTTT.

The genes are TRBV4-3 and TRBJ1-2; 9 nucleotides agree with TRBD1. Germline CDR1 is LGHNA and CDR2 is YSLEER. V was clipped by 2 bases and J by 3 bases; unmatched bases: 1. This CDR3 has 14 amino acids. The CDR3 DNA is TGCGCCAGCAGCCAACGGACAGGGGACTATGGCTACACCTTC. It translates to CASSQRTGDYGYTF.

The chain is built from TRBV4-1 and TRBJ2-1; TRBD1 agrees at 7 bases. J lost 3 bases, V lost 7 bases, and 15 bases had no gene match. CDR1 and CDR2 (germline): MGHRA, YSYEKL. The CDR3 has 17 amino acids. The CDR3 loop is CASTPERARQGYNEQFF. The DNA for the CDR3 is TGCGCCAGCACCCCGGAGAGAGCTAGACAGGGCTACAATGAGCAGTTCTTC.

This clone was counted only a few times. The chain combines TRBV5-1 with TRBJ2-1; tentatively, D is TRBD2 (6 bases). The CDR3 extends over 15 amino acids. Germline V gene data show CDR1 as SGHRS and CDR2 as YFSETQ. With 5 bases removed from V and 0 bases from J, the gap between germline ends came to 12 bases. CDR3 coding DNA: TGCGCCAGCAGTCGGGACTTAAGCTCCTACAATGAGCAGTTCTTC. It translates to CASSRDLSSYNEQFF.

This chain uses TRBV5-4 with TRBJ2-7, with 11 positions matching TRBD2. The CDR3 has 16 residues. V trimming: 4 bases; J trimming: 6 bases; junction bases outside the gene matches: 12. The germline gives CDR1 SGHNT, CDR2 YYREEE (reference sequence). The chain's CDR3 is CASSPGGLAGGGEQYF. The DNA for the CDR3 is TGTGCCAGCAGCCCCGGGGGCCTAGCGGGAGGTGGCGAGCAGTACTTC.

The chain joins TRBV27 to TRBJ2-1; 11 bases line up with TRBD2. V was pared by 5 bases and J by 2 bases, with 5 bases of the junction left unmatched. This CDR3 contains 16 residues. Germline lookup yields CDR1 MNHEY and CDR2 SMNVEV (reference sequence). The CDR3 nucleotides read TGTGCCAGCAGTGAGGGGGGACTAGCGGCCTACAATGAGCAGTTCTTC. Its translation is CASSEGGLAAYNEQFF.